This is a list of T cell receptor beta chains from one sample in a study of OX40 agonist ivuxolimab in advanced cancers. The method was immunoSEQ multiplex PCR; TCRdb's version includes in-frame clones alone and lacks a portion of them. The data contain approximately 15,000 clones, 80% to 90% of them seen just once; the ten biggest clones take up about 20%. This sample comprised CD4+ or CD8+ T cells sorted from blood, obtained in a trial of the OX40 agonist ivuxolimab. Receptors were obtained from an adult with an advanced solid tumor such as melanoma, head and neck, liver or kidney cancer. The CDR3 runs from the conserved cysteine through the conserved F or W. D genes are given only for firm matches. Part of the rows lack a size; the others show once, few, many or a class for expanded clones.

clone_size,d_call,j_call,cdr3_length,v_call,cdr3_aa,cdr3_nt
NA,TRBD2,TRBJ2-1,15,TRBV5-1,CASSLGGTSGNEQFF,TGCGCCAGCAGCTTGGGTGGGACTAGCGGCAATGAGCAGTTCTTC
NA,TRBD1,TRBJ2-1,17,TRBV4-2,CASSQELTGQGLYEQFF,TGTGCCAGCAGCCAAGAATTAACGGGACAGGGATTGTATGAGCAGTTCTTC
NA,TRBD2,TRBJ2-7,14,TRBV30,CAWSITSGSYEQYF,TGTGCCTGGAGTATCACTAGCGGGAGTTACGAGCAGTACTTC
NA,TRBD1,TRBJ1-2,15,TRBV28,CASTLTPTGSYGYTF,TGTGCCAGCACCTTAACACCGACAGGGAGTTATGGCTACACCTTC
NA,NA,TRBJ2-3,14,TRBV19,CASLGASFTDTQYF,TGTGCCTCTCTTGGGGCCAGCTTCACAGATACGCAGTATTTT
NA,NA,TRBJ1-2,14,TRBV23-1,CASSGTPSWDGYTF,TGCGCCAGCTCCGGGACACCCTCCTGGGATGGCTACACCTTC
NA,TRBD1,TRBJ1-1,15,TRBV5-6,CASSLVDRENTEAFF,TGTGCCAGCAGCTTGGTTGACAGGGAGAACACTGAAGCTTTCTTT
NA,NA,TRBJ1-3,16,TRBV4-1,CASSQDDPGPGNTIYF,TGCGCCAGCAGCCAAGACGACCCGGGACCAGGAAACACCATATATTTT
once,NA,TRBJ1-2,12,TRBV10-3,CASQTGSYGYTF,TGTGCCAGCCAAACAGGGAGCTATGGCTACACCTTC
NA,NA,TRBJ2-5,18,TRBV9,CASSVATGGGVYQETQYF,TGTGCCAGCAGCGTAGCTACGGGTGGCGGAGTCTACCAAGAGACCCAGTACTTC
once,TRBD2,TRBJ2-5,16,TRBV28,CASSFGDYRRRETQYF,TGTGCCAGCAGTTTCGGGGACTATCGGAGGAGGGAGACCCAGTACTTC
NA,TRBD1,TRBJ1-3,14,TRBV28,CASSPGGSGNTIYF,TGTGCCAGCAGTCCAGGGGGCTCCGGAAACACCATATATTTT
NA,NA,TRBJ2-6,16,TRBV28,CASRAFLSSGANVLTF,TGTGCCAGCAGAGCCTTTCTGAGCTCTGGGGCCAACGTCCTGACTTTC
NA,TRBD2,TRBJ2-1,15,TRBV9,CASSVVGRPGGEQFF,TGTGCCAGCAGCGTAGTCGGGAGGCCCGGGGGTGAGCAGTTCTTC
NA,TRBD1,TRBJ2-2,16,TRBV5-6,CASSWGTGGLTGELFF,TGTGCCAGCAGCTGGGGGACAGGGGGGCTCACCGGGGAGCTGTTTTTT
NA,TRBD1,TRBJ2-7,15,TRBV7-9,CASSLDDRGWNEQYF,TGTGCCAGCAGCTTAGATGACAGGGGTTGGAACGAGCAGTACTTC
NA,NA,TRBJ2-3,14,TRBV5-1,CASSLQTSSDTQYF,TGCGCCAGCAGCTTACAGACTAGTTCAGATACGCAGTATTTT
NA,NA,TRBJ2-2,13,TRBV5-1,CASSLELGPQLFF,TGCGCCAGCAGCTTGGAATTGGGTCCTCAGCTGTTTTTT
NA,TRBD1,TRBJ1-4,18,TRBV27,CASSPHRDRGGSNEKLFF,TGTGCCAGCAGTCCCCACCGGGACAGGGGAGGATCTAATGAAAAACTGTTTTTT
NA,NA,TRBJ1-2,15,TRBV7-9,CASSLAATSNYGYTF,TGTGCCAGCAGCTTAGCTGCCACCTCTAACTATGGCTACACCTTC
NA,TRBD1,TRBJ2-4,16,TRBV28,CASSLDLTGAKNIQYF,TGTGCCAGCAGCCTCGACCTGACAGGGGCCAAAAACATTCAGTACTTC
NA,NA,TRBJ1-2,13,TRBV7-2,CASSSQGVYGYTF,TGTGCCAGCAGCTCCCAAGGGGTCTATGGCTACACCTTC
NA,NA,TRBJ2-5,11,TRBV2,CASSGDETQYF,TGTGCCAGCAGTGGGGACGAGACCCAGTACTTC
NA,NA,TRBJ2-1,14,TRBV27,CASSRIGRFNEQFF,TGTGCCAGCAGTAGAATTGGCCGTTTCAATGAGCAGTTCTTC
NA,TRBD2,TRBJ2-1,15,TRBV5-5,CASSSGAGAYNEQFF,TGTGCCAGCAGCTCAGGAGCGGGAGCCTACAATGAGCAGTTCTTC
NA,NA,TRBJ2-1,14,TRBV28,CASGRDTRLGEQFF,TGTGCCAGCGGCCGGGACACCCGTTTGGGTGAGCAGTTCTTC
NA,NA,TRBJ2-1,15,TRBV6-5,CASSYGRASYNEQFF,TGTGCCAGCAGTTACGGCAGGGCGTCCTACAATGAGCAGTTCTTC
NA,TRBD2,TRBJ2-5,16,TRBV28,CASSKAGGRIQETQYF,TGTGCCAGCAGCAAAGCGGGAGGCCGCATCCAAGAGACCCAGTACTTC
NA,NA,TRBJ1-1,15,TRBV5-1,CASSLDPGGNTEAFF,TGCGCCAGCAGCTTGGATCCGGGGGGAAACACTGAAGCTTTCTTT
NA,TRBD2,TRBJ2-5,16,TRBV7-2,CASSLSSGRGGETQYF,TGTGCCAGCAGCTTAAGTAGCGGGAGGGGCGGGGAGACCCAGTACTTC
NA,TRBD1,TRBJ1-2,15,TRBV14,CASSRGTVSSYGYTF,TGTGCCAGCAGCCGAGGGACAGTGAGTAGCTATGGCTACACCTTC
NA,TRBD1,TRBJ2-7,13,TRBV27,CASSRDSSYEQYF,TGTGCCAGCAGTCGGGACAGCTCCTACGAGCAGTACTTC